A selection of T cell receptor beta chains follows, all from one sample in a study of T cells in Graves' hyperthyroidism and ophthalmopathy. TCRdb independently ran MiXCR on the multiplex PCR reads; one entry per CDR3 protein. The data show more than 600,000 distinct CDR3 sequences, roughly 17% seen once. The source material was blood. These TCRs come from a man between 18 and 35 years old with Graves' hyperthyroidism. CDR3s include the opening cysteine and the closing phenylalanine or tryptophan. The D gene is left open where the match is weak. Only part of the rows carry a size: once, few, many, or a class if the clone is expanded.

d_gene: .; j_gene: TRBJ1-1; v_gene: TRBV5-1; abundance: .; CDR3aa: CATRPGGHNTEAFF; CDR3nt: TGCGCCACCCGGCCCGGGGGGCACAACACTGAAGCTTTCTTT
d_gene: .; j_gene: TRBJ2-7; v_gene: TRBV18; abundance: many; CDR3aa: CASSPPWDTYEQYF; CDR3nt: TGTGCCAGCTCACCACCGTGGGACACCTACGAGCAGTACTTC
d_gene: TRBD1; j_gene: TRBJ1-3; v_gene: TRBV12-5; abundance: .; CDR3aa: CASGLVKTGESSGNTIYF; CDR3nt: TGTGCTAGTGGTTTGGTTAAAACAGGGGAGTCCTCTGGAAACACCATATATTTT
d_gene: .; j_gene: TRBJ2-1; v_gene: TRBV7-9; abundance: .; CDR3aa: CASSLKVGPRLRLNYEQFF; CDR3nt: TGTGCCAGCAGCTTAAAAGTGGGGCCGAGACTACGTCTTAATTATGAGCAGTTCTTC
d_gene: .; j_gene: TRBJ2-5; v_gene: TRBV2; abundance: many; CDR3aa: CASRIGGPQETQYF; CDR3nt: TGTGCCAGCAGAATCGGGGGACCACAAGAGACCCAGTACTTC
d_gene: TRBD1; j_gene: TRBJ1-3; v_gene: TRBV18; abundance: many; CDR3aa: CASSPPGTVGNTIYF; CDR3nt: TGTGCCAGCTCACCACCGGGGACAGTGGGAAACACCATATATTTT
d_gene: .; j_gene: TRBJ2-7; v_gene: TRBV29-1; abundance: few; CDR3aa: CSVGSSAYEQYF; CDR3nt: TGCAGCGTTGGCTCCAGCGCCTACGAGCAGTACTTC
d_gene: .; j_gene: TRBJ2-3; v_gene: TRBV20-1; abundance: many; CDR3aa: CSAQKVDTQYF; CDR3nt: TGCAGTGCTCAGAAGGTGGATACGCAGTATTTT
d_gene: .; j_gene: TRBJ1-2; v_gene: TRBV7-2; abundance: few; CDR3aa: CASSRQPRKRHPGGYTF; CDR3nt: TGTGCCAGCAGCCGCCAGCCCCGCAAACGACATCCGGGGGGCTACACCTTC
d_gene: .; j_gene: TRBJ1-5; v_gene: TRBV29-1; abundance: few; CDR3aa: CSVAEGLSNQPQHF; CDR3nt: TGCAGCGTTGCCGAGGGGCTAAGCAATCAGCCCCAGCATTTT
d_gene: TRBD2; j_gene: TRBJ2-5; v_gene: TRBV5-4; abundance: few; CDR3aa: CASSWFGRGETQYF; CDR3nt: TGTGCCAGCAGCTGGTTCGGGAGGGGAGAGACCCAGTACTTC
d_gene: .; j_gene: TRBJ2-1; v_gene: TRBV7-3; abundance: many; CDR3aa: CASSYTAAPYNEQFF; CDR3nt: TGTGCCAGCAGCTATACGGCGGCCCCCTACAATGAGCAGTTCTTC
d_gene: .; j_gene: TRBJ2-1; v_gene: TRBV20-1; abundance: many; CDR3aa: CSARDGKGYNEQFF; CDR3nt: TGCAGTGCTAGAGATGGGAAAGGATACAATGAGCAGTTCTTC
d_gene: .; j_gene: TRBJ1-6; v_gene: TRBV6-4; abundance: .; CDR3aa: CASSEPRKPTGSPLHF; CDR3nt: TGTGCCAGCAGTGAACCAAGGAAACCTACGGGTTCACCCCTCCACTTT
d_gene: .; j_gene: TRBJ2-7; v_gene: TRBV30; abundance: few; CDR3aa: CAWDRRSEQYF; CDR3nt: TGTGCCTGGGACAGACGCTCCGAGCAGTACTTC
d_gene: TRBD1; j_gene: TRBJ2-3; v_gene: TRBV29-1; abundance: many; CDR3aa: CSVEPGGQGTDTQYF; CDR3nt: TGCAGCGTTGAACCGGGGGGACAGGGGACAGATACGCAGTATTTT
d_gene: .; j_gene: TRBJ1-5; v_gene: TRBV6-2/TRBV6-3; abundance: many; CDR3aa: CASKPPTFHQPQHF; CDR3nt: TGTGCCAGCAAGCCCCCCACCTTTCATCAGCCCCAGCATTTT
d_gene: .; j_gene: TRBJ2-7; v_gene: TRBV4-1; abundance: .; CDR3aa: CASSQDEGFYEQYF; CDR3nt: TGCGCCAGCAGCCAAGATGAGGGGTTCTACGAGCAGTACTTC
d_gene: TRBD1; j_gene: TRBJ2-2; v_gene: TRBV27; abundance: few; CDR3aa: CASSWDRGSGELFF; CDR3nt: TGTGCCAGCAGTTGGGACAGGGGGTCCGGGGAGCTGTTTTTT
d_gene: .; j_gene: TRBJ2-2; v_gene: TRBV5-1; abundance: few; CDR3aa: CASSLVYSGELFF; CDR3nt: TGCGCCAGCAGCTTGGTGTACTCCGGGGAGCTGTTTTTT
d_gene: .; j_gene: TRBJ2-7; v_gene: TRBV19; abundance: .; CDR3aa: CASSTPAGQAREQYF; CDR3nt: TGTGCCAGTAGTACACCAGCGGGTCAGGCGAGGGAGCAGTACTTC
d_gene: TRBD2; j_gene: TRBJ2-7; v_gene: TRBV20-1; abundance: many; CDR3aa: CSTQAAGRYEQYF; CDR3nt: TGCAGCACTCAAGCAGCGGGGCGGTACGAGCAGTACTTC
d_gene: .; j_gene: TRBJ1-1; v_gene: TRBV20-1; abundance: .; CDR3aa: CSASDGNTEAFF; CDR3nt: TGCAGTGCTAGTGACGGTAACACTGAAGCTTTCTTT
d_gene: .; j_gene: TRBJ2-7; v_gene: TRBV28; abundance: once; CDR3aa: CASSLSLPEDEQYF; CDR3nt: TGTGCCAGCAGTTTATCCCTCCCGGAGGACGAGCAGTACTTC
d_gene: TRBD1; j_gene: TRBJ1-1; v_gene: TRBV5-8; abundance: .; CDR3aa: CASSLRGLLATEAFF; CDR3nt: TGTGCCAGCAGCTTGAGGGGGCTCCTGGCCACTGAAGCTTTCTTT
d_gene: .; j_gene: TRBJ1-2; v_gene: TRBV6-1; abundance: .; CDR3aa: CASSDSVYGYTF; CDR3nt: TGTGCCAGCAGCGACAGCGTATATGGCTACACCTTC
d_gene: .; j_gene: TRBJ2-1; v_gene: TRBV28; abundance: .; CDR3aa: CASSFNFRRSYNEQFF; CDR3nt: TGTGCCAGCAGTTTTAACTTTCGGAGGTCCTACAATGAGCAGTTCTTC
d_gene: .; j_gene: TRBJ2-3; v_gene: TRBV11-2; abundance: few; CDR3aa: CASTLGIFPDTQYF; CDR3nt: TGTGCCAGCACCCTGGGGATTTTCCCCGATACGCAGTATTTT
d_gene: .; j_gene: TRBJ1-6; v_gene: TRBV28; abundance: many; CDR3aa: CASSVDGPVSPLHF; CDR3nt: TGTGCCAGCAGCGTCGACGGGCCGGTTTCACCCCTCCACTTT
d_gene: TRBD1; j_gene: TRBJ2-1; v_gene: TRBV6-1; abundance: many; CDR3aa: CASSSGQGYNEQFF; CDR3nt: TGTGCCAGCAGTTCCGGACAGGGCTACAATGAGCAGTTCTTC
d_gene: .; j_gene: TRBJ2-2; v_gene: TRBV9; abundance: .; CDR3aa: CASSSRSRAWSGEPFF; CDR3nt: TGTGCCAGCAGCTCCAGGTCTAGGGCTTGGTCCGGGGAGCCGTTTTTT
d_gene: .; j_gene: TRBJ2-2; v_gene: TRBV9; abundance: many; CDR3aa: CASSLDPGELFF; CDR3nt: TGTGCCAGCAGCCTAGATCCCGGGGAGCTGTTTTTT
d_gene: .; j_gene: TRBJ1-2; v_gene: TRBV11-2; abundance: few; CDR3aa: CASSFSQGDGYTF; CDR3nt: TGTGCCAGCAGCTTTTCGCAGGGTGATGGCTACACCTTC
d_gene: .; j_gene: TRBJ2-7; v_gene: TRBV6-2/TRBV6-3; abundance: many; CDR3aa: CASSYWLDEQYF; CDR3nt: TGTGCCAGCAGTTACTGGCTAGACGAGCAGTACTTC
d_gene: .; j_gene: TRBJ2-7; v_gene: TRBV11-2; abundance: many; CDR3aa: CASSHFRTAIEQYF; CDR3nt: TGTGCCAGCAGCCACTTCCGGACAGCCATCGAGCAGTACTTC
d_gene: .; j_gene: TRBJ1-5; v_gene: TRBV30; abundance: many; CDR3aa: CAWSRTSNQPQHF; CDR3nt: TGTGCCTGGAGTCGGACAAGCAATCAGCCCCAGCATTTT
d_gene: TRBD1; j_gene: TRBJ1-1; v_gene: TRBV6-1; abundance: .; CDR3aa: CASSEALGGGMNTEAFF; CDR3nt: TGTGCCAGCAGTGAAGCGCTAGGGGGCGGAATGAACACTGAAGCTTTCTTT
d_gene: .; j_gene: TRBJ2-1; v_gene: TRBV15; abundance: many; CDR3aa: CATSGFEGTRGGYNEQFF; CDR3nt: TGTGCCACCAGCGGGTTCGAAGGGACTCGAGGGGGTTACAATGAGCAGTTCTTC
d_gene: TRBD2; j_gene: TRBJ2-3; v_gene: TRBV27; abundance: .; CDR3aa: CASSGRLAHTDTQYF; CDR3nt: TGTGCCAGCAGTGGCCGACTAGCGCACACAGATACGCAGTATTTT
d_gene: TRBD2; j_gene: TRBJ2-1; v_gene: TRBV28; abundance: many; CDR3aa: CASSLFGLAGSSYNEQFF; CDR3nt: TGTGCCAGCAGTTTATTCGGACTAGCGGGGAGCTCCTACAATGAGCAGTTCTTC
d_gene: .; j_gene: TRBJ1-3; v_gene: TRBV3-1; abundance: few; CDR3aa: CASSPYAGSGNTIYF; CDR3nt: TGTGCCAGCAGCCCGTACGCGGGGTCTGGAAACACCATATATTTT
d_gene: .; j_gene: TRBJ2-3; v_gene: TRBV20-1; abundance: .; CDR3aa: CSARGKRDTQYF; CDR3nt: TGCAGTGCTAGGGGGAAGAGGGATACGCAGTATTTT
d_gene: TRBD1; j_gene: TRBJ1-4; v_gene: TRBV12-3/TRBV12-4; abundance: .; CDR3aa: CASSPLQGANEKLFF; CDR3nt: TGTGCCAGCAGCCCTTTACAGGGGGCAAATGAAAAACTGTTTTTT
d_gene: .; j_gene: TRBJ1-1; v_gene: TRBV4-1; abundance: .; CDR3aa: CASSQEVQLNTEAFF; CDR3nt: TGCGCCAGCAGCCAAGAAGTCCAACTGAACACTGAAGCTTTCTTT
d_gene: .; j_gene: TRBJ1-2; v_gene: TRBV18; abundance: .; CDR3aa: CASSPDGGSGYTF; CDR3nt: TGTGCCAGCTCACCTGACGGGGGCTCTGGCTACACCTTC
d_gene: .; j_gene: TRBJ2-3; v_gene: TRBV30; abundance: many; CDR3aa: CAVARGPSGATDTQYF; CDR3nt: TGTGCCGTAGCGAGGGGGCCTAGCGGAGCCACAGATACGCAGTATTTT
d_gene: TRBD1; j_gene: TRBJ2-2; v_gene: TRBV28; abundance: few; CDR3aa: CASREQGGTGELFF; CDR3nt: TGTGCCAGCAGGGAACAGGGGGGCACCGGGGAGCTGTTTTTT
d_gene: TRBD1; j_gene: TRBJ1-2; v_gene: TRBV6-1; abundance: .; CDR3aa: CASRLTGIDYGYTF; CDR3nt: TGTGCCAGCAGACTGACAGGGATCGACTATGGCTACACCTTC
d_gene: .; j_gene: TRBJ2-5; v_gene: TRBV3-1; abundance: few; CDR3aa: CASSQGGPETQYF; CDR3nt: TGTGCCAGCAGCCAGGGGGGGCCGGAGACCCAGTACTTC
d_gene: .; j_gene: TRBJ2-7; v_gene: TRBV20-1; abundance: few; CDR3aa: CSARNAGSSYEQYF; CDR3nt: TGCAGTGCTAGAAACGCGGGTAGCTCCTACGAGCAGTACTTC
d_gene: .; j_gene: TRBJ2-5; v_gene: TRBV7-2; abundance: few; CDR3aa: CASSFAGPEKTQYF; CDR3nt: TGTGCCAGCAGCTTTGCCGGGCCAGAAAAGACCCAGTACTTC
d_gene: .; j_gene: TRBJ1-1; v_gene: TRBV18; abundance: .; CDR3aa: CASSPRGREGNTEAFF; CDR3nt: TGTGCCAGCTCACCAAGAGGGAGGGAAGGGAACACTGAAGCTTTCTTT
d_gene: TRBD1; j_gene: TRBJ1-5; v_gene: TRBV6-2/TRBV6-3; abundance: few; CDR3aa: CASSYSDRGQPQHF; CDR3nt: TGTGCCAGCAGTTACTCGGACAGGGGTCAGCCCCAGCATTTT
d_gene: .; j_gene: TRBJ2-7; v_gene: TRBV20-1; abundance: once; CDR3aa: CSARDPGRREQYF; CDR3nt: TGCAGTGCTAGAGATCCAGGGAGGCGCGAGCAGTACTTC